A single sample gave rise to the 21 T cell receptor beta chains below, sequenced in a study of blood T cell repertoires in COVID-19. The data were produced by immunoSEQ multiplex PCR, yet TCRdb's version contains in-frame clones alone and is incomplete. The sample carries over 350,000 clones, about 89% recorded once. The specimen was peripheral blood. These receptors all come from a woman aged 30 to 39 with acute or convalescent COVID-19.

The chain carries TRBV5-1 and TRBJ2-2; D possibly corresponds to TRBD2 (6 bases). Germline V CDR1 and CDR2: SGHRS, YFSETQ. The CDR3 spans 16 residues. Trimming took 4 bases from V and 1 from J, leaving 14 bases between them. The DNA for the CDR3 is TGCGCCAGCAGCCCGGCCAGGGAGGAGAACACCGGGGAGCTGTTTTTT. Translated: CASSPAREENTGELFF.

The chain recombines TRBV5-1 with TRBJ2-1, with D hard to call. This CDR3 comprises 16 residues. CDR1 and CDR2 from the germline V gene are SGHRS and YFSETQ. Trimming took 0 bases from V and 0 from J, leaving 10 bases between them. The CDR3 nucleotides are TGCGCCAGCAGCTTGGTTTTACAGAGCTCCTACAATGAGCAGTTCTTC. This sequence encodes CASSLVLQSSYNEQFF.

This clone was picked up one time. The rearrangement joins TRBV6-5 to TRBJ1-2; TRBD1 aligns across 7 bases. The CDR3 runs 14 residues. Germline-derived CDR1 and CDR2 are MNHEY and SVGAGI. V was pared by 0 bases and J by 3 bases, with 1 base of the junction left unmatched. The CDR3 DNA sequence: TGTGCCAGCAGTTACTCGGACAGGTACTATGGCTACACCTTC. This sequence encodes CASSYSDRYYGYTF.

CDR3 protein: CASSLGLANDEQFF. The CDR3 DNA reads as TGTGCCAGCAGCTTGGGACTAGCGAATGATGAGCAGTTCTTC. The chain joins TRBV5-4 to TRBJ2-1; TRBD2 aligns across 8 bases. The V gene's germline CDR1 is SGHNT and CDR2 YYREEE (reference sequence). The CDR3 consists of 14 residues. The V gene end was trimmed by 0 bases and the J gene end by 8 bases; junction bases not matched to a gene: 4.

V and J are TRBV27 and TRBJ1-5, with D perhaps matching TRBD1 (6 bases). V lost 4 bases to trimming and J lost 5 bases, with 15 bases between them. This CDR3 is built from 15 residues. CDR1 is MNHEY, CDR2 SMNVEV, per germline (reference sequence). CDR3 region: CASSSRGRADQPQHF. The CDR3 DNA is TGTGCCAGCAGTTCCAGGGGACGAGCGGATCAGCCCCAGCATTTT.

The rearrangement joins TRBV5-4 to TRBJ1-1, with TRBD1 as a possible D gene (5 bases). V was pared by 5 bases and J by 5 bases, with 19 bases between. Germline assignment: CDR1 SGHNT and CDR2 YYREEE (reference sequence). CDR3 size: 15 residues. The DNA for the CDR3 is TGTGCCAGCAGGACCGGGGGGACGGTATCGACTGAAGCTTTCTTT. It translates to CASRTGGTVSTEAFF.

In its sample, this clone was seen once. CDR3 region: CASSYKGDYGYTF. CDR3 nucleotides: TGTGCCAGCAGTTACAAAGGGGACTATGGCTACACCTTC. V is TRBV6-5 and J is TRBJ1-2, with D perhaps TRBD1 (5 bases). From germline, CDR1 is MNHEY and CDR2 SVGAGI. Trimming shortened V by 2 bases and J by 3 bases, and 7 bases separated the two germline ends. The CDR3 is 13 residues long.

This sequence joins TRBV28 and TRBJ2-3, with TRBD2 as a possible D gene (7 bases). The V gene lost 4 bases and the J gene lost 3 bases, with 20 bases spanning the gap. From germline, CDR1 is MDHEN and CDR2 SYDVKM. This CDR3 is built from 17 residues. The CDR3 spells CASSSPERGGSTDTQYF. For the CDR3, the DNA is TGTGCCAGCAGTTCACCCGAAAGGGGGGGATCGACAGATACGCAGTATTTT. The full variable domain, with the rest looked up from reference TRBV28 and TRBJ2-3, is DVKVTQSSRYLVKRTGEKVFLECVQDMDHENMFWYRQDPGLGLRLIYFSYDVKMKEKGDIPEGYSVSREKKERFSLILESASTNQTSMYLCASSSPERGGSTDTQYFGPGTRLTVL.

This sequence joins TRBV28 and TRBJ2-4, with TRBD1 matching over 10 bases. Germline-derived CDR1 and CDR2 are MDHEN and SYDVKM. V dropped 6 bases and J dropped 9; count of bases not matched to a gene: 8. This CDR3 spans 14 amino acids. CDR3 bases: TGTGCCAGCAGGATGACAGGGGGCGCGATCATTCAGTACTTC. The encoded protein is CASRMTGGAIIQYF.

V gene TRBV3-1 (or the pseudogene TRBV3-2) combines with J gene TRBJ1-2; D perhaps matches TRBD1 (5 bases). Trimming removed 4 bases at V and 5 bases at J, with 20 bases between. The germline V gene encodes CDR1 LGHDT and CDR2 YNNKEL (reference sequence). There are 16 residues in the CDR3. Here the CDR3 reads CASSLWSGDSRYGYTF. In DNA form, the CDR3 reads TGTGCCAGCAGCCTCTGGTCAGGTGACAGCAGGTATGGCTACACCTTC.

This sequence joins TRBV28 and TRBJ1-2, with D tentatively TRBD1 (6 bases). Trimming took off 6 bases at V and 0 bases at J, with 14 bases between the two ends. The germline CDR1 and CDR2 sequences are MDHEN and SYDVKM. The CDR3 contains 15 residues. CDR3 sequence reads: CASRPTGHSNYGYTF. CDR3 nucleotide sequence: TGTGCCAGCAGGCCTACAGGGCACTCTAACTATGGCTACACCTTC.

V is TRBV2 and J is TRBJ2-7; D might be TRBD1 (6 bases). Between the trimmed V and J ends, which lost 7 bases and 6 bases, there was a span of 13 bases. The V gene's germline CDR1 is SNHLY and CDR2 FYNNEI. The CDR3 covers 12 residues. CDR3 loop: CASTRDNSEQYF. The CDR3 DNA follows: TGTGCCAGCACAAGGGACAACAGCGAGCAGTACTTC.

V usage is TRBV4-1 and J usage is TRBJ1-5; D is perhaps TRBD1 (5 bases). The CDR3 totals 15 residues. The V end was cut by 3 bases, the J end by 4 bases, with 13 bases between. Germline CDR1 reads MGHRA; CDR2 reads YSYEKL. CDR3 DNA: TGCGCCAGCAGCCAGCCAGGGTTGCCGAATCAGCCCCAGCATTTT. Its translation is CASSQPGLPNQPQHF.

The chain links TRBV13 to TRBJ1-4, with 7 positions matching TRBD1. J was trimmed by 7 bases and V by 3 bases; bases with no gene match: 8. Germline CDR1 reads PRHDT; CDR2 reads FYEKMQ (reference sequence). This CDR3 region has 15 residues. For the CDR3, the DNA is TGTGCCAGCAGCTTGAGGACAGGAGGGAGTGAAAAACTGTTTTTT. Its protein is CASSLRTGGSEKLFF. Combining the CDR3 with reference TRBV13 and TRBJ1-4 gives the whole variable domain AAGVIQSPRHLIKEKRETATLKCYPIPRHDTVYWYQQGPGQDPQFLISFYEKMQSDKGSIPDRFSAQQFSDYHSELNMSSLELGDSALYFCASSLRTGGSEKLFFGSGTQLSVL.

The V call is TRBV29-1, the J call TRBJ1-2; D not certain. The ends were cut back, 6 bases at V and 2 bases at J, with 16 bases in the middle. Germline CDR1 reads SQVTM; CDR2 reads ANQGSEA. This CDR3 comprises 14 residues. For the CDR3, the DNA is TGCAGCGTCGTCGGGGAGACCAGGAACTATGGCTACACCTTC. This translates into CSVVGETRNYGYTF.

V is TRBV24-1 and J is TRBJ2-1; TRBD2 matches at 12 bases. In germline, CDR1 is KGHDR, CDR2 SFDVKD. This CDR3 region has 15 residues. The ends lost 10 bases at V and 4 bases at J; junction bases unmatched: 7. The CDR3: CATGGLAGRYNEQFF. Here the CDR3 DNA reads TGTGCCACAGGGGGACTAGCGGGCAGGTACAATGAGCAGTTCTTC.

This sequence joins TRBV4-1 and TRBJ2-7; 9 nucleotides agree with TRBD2. The CDR3 consists of 15 residues. Germline CDR1 MGHRA, CDR2 YSYEKL. The junction had 5 bases not matched to a gene; V was cut back by 3 bases and J by 2 bases. The chain's CDR3 is CASSQRLAAAYEQYF. Here the CDR3 DNA reads TGCGCCAGCAGCCAGAGACTAGCGGCCGCCTACGAGCAGTACTTC.

This sequence joins TRBV4-1 and TRBJ1-4, with TRBD1 matching over 7 bases. With 0 bases clipped from V and 7 bases from J, the junction kept 11 bases outside the gene matches. This CDR3 is built from 17 residues. Per germline, CDR1 MGHRA and CDR2 YSYEKL. As DNA, the CDR3 is TGCGCCAGCAGCCAAGAAGGGCCGCAAGGGGGCTCTGAAAAACTGTTTTTT. Encoded protein: CASSQEGPQGGSEKLFF.

This sequence joins TRBV2 and TRBJ1-4, with 11 nucleotides matching TRBD1. This CDR3 has 16 residues. Germline CDR1 SNHLY, CDR2 FYNNEI. V shed 5 bases and J 0 bases; nucleotides not matched to a gene: 2. The CDR3 nucleotides read TGTGCCAGCAGTCGGACAGGGGGCGCAACTAATGAAAAACTGTTTTTT. It specifies CASSRTGGATNEKLFF.

The gene calls are TRBV30 and TRBJ2-1; D is possibly TRBD1 (6 bases). Germline CDR1 reads GTSNPN; CDR2 reads SVGIG (reference sequence). The CDR3 consists of 15 residues. The V and J ends lost 4 bases and 1 base respectively, with 14 bases between them. CDR3 sequence reads: CAWKRDRRSYNEQFF. CDR3 DNA: TGTGCCTGGAAAAGAGACAGGCGATCCTACAATGAGCAGTTCTTC.

The chain uses TRBV6-5 and TRBJ2-5; 7 bases map to TRBD1. The V and J ends lost 6 bases and 2 bases, in that order; junction bases with no gene match: 9. Germline V lookup: CDR1 MNHEY, CDR2 SVGAGI. The CDR3 extends over 15 amino acids. Written as DNA, the CDR3 is TGTGCCAGCAGGCCAGGACAGGTCGGTCAAGAGACCCAGTACTTC. This encodes CASRPGQVGQETQYF.